This T cell receptor (beta chain) was sequenced in a study of blood T cell repertoires in COVID-19. Overall study context: COVID-19 samples, acute and convalescent, were from the United States, Italy and Spain.

A word on this clone: One junction end disagrees with the germline gene, perhaps due to a read error.

As handled by the study authors: Scientists estimated how many nucleated cells there were by amplifying reference gene primers. The repertoire was sequenced with immunoSEQ multiplex PCR; TCRdb's copy has only in-frame clones and lacks some. V, J and clone size reflect that table, while D and trimming were determined from the DNA. The table has roughly 180,000 clones, about 76% seen once. The length of the CDR3 is 16 residues. Looked up from germline, CDR1 is KGHDR and CDR2 is SFDVKD. The specimen sequenced was peripheral blood. This rearrangement joins TRBV24-1 to TRBJ2-1; D is uncertain. The TCR sequence derives from a woman aged 50 to 60 with active or convalescent COVID-19. The CDR3 coding sequence is TGTGCCACCAGTGATTCCGAGGCGGATTCCTTCAATGAGCAGTTCTTC. Translation: CATSDSEADSFNEQFF.